A single T cell receptor (beta chain) is shown here with its context. The antigen is not known. CDR3 length: 15 amino acids. The J segment lost 2 bases and the V segment lost 4 bases, leaving 8 bases of the junction unmatched. Germline V gives CDR1 SGHNT, CDR2 YYREEE (reference sequence). This entry comes from a study of T cells in Graves' hyperthyroidism and ophthalmopathy. The study's findings and limits: Most thyroid clonotypes with frequency above 0.001 were detected in blood. Ophthalmopathy onset followed model prediction by a median around six months.

Exclusion of a patient resulted from uncontrolled infection, other autoimmune disease, pregnancy or lactation. Diagnoses were established using clinical symptoms, serum thyroxine and TRAb, thyroid ultrasound and orbital computed tomography. Using RNA transcripts as the source, TCR beta CDR3 regions were amplified. First-round RT-PCR targeting the TCR CDR3 was performed with the HTBI primer set. TCRdb independently ran MiXCR on the multiplex PCR reads; one entry per CDR3 protein. Of around 580,000 distinct CDR3 sequences listed, about half were seen once; the top ten hold around 7.7%. Sequenced material: peripheral blood or thyroid tissue (not recorded which). The TCR sequence derives from a woman aged 18 to 35 with Graves' hyperthyroidism. The chain is built from TRBV5-4 and TRBJ1-1, with TRBD1 identical over 7 bases. The CDR3 here is CASSVPGQRNTEAFF. The DNA for the CDR3 is TGTGCCAGCAGCGTACCGGGACAGAGAAACACTGAAGCTTTCTTT.